This T cell receptor beta chain was observed in a study of shared clonotypes between healthy human individuals. Turning to the study itself: A couple of women and a few men aged 18 to 49 made up the donors. Study-level findings and limits: Sampling involved blood alone; tissue repertoires likely differ.

Points on this clone: Antigen: not known.

Sequencing used immunoSEQ multiplex PCR; TCRdb keeps in-frame clones, though not all of them. The sample gives about 2 million clones, about 95% of which show up once; more than 0.95% is in the top ten. Cells designated naive CD8 were CD45RO-negative and were positively selected for CCR7, with terminally differentiated effector memory CD45RA+ cells excluded. Material: naive CD8+ T cells sorted from blood. The clonotype originates from a man aged 18 to 29 in good health.

The DNA for the CDR3 is TGTGCCAGCAGCTTAGCTACGGCGGGAGGCTGGGGAGAGCAGTACTTC. Encoded protein: CASSLATAGGWGEQYF. The chain combines TRBV7-2 with TRBJ2-7, with 8 bases aligning to TRBD2. Germline V gene data show CDR1 as SGHTA and CDR2 as FQGNSA. CDR3 size: 16 residues. V lost 0 bases and J lost 7; bases outside the gene matches: 11.